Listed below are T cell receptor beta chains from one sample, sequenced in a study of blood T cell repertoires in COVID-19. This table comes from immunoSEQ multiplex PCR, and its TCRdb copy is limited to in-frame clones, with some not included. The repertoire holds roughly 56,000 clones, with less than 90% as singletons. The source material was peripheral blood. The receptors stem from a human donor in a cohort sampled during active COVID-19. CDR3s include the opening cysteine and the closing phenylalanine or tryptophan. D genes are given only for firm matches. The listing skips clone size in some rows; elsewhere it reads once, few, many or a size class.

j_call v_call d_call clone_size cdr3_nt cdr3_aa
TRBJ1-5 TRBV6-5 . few TGTGCCAGCAGGATAAACCCCAGGCAGCCCCAGCATTTT CASRINPRQPQHF
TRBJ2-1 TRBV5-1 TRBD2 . TGCGCCACCTCGAGGACTAGCGGGACCTACAATGAGCAGTTCTTC CATSRTSGTYNEQFF
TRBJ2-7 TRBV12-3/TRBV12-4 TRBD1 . TGTGAAGGTCGGGGTGGACAGGGCGAGCAGTACTTC CEGRGGQGEQYF
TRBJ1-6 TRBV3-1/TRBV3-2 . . TGTGCCAGCAGCTTAAGAAAAGGACAGCACTCCCTCCACTTT CASSLRKGQHSLHF
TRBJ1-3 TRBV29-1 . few TGCAGCGGGTTAAGACAGGACTCTGGAAACACCATATATTTT CSGLRQDSGNTIYF
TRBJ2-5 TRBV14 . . TGTGCCAGCAGCCAAGGAGGCCTGTCCCAAGAGACCCAGTACTTC CASSQGGLSQETQYF
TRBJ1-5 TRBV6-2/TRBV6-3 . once TGTGCCAGCAGTACCGACTTTCATAGCAATCAGCCCCAGCATTTT CASSTDFHSNQPQHF
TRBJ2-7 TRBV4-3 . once TGCGCCAGCAGCCAAGAACGAGGGTGGGACGAGCAGTACTTC CASSQERGWDEQYF
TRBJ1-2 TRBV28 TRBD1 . TGTGCCAGCAGCCGCGGGACAGGCGATCGCTACACCTTC CASSRGTGDRYTF
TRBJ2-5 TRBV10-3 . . TGTGCCATCAGTCAACAGACCCACCAAGAGACCCAGTACTTC CAISQQTHQETQYF
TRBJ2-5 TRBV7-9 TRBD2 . TGTGCCAGCAGCCCCGGACTAGCGGGAGAAGAGACCCAGTACTTC CASSPGLAGEETQYF
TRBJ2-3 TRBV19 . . TGTGCCAGTAGTATCTTTGTCGGGGAGGGGGTGCGCACAGATACGCAGTATTTT CASSIFVGEGVRTDTQYF
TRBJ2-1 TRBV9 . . TGTGCCAGCAAGGGGGATTACAATGAGCAGTTCTTC CASKGDYNEQFF
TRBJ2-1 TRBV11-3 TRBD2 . TGTGCCAGCAGCCCGGTGGGGAGCGGGACCCACAATGAGCAGTTCTTC CASSPVGSGTHNEQFF
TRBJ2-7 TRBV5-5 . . TGTGCCAGCAGCTTGGCTCAAACAGGGAATCAGGGCTACTTC CASSLAQTGNQGYF
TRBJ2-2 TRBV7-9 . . TGTGCCAGCAGCTTAGGTCGGAACACCGGGGAGCTGTTTTTT CASSLGRNTGELFF
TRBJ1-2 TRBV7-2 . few TGTGCCAGCAGCGATGCGGGGCAATCGTCCTATGGCTACACCTTC CASSDAGQSSYGYTF
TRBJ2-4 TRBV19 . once TGTGCCAGTACCTCCGGGGATACTTTAGCCAAAAACATTCAGTACTTC CASTSGDTLAKNIQYF
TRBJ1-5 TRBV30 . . TGTGCCTGGAGGGACAGCACATATAGCAATCAGCCCCAGCATTTT CAWRDSTYSNQPQHF
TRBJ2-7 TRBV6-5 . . TGTGCCAGCAACTTGGGGCGGGGTAGTAACGAGCAGTACTTC CASNLGRGSNEQYF
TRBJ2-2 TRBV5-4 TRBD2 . TGTGCCAGCAGCGCTCCGGGACTAACGAACACCGGGGAGCTGTTTTTT CASSAPGLTNTGELFF
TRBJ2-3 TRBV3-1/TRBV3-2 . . TGTGCCAGCAGCTTTTCCTCAGTATCAACAGATACGCAGTATTTT CASSFSSVSTDTQYF
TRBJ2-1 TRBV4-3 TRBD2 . TGCGCCAGCAGCTTACATGAGCGGGAGGGTGAGCAGTTCTTC CASSLHEREGEQFF
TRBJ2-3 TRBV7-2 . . TGTGCCAGCAGCTTCGGGGTGACCACAGATACGCAGTATTTT CASSFGVTTDTQYF
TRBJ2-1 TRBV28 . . TGTGCCAGCAGCCTTCCTCACAATGAGCAGTTCTTC CASSLPHNEQFF
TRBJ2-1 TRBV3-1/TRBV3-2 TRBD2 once TGTGCCAGCAGCCACCTCGGGCTAGCGGGAGTCGCGGTACACAATGAGCAGTTCTTC CASSHLGLAGVAVHNEQFF
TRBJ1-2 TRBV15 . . TGTGCCACCAGCATCGAGCTGACTAACTATGGCTACACCTTC CATSIELTNYGYTF
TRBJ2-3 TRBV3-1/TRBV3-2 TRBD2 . TGTGCCAGCAGCCAAGGACTAGCGGGAATTGGTACGCAGTATTTT CASSQGLAGIGTQYF
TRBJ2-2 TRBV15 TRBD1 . TGTGCCACCGAAGGACAGGGGCTGGGCGGGGAGCTGTTTTTT CATEGQGLGGELFF
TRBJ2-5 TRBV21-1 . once TGTGCCAGCAGCGGAATACAGGGACTAGCAGGGGAGACCCAGTACTTC CASSGIQGLAGETQYF
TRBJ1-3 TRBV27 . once TGTGCCAGCAGTTTATCCGGGAGGTCTGGAAACACCATATATTTT CASSLSGRSGNTIYF
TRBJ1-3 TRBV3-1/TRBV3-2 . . TGTGCCAGCAGCCAAGGAACAGGCGGAAACACCATATATTTT CASSQGTGGNTIYF
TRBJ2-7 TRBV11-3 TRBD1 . TGTGCCAGCAGCTTAGGGGGACAGGGGTCCCACGAGCAGTACTTC CASSLGGQGSHEQYF
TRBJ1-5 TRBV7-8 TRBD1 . TGTGCCAGCAGCCCCGACAGGGCCTATAGCAATCAGCCCCAGCATTTT CASSPDRAYSNQPQHF
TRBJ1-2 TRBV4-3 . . TGCGCCAGCAGCCAAGGTGAGGGTTATGGTGGCTACACCTTC CASSQGEGYGGYTF
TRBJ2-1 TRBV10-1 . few TGCGCCAGCAGTGACCCCGGCCTCGGACAATATGAGCAGTTCTTC CASSDPGLGQYEQFF
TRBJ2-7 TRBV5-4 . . TGTGCCAGCAGCCAGGGGGAGGCCTACGAGCAGTACTTC CASSQGEAYEQYF
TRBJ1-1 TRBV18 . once TGTGCCAGCTCACCAGGGGGCGGTCTCGAAGCTTTCTTT CASSPGGGLEAFF
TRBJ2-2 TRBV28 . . TGTGCCAGCAGTTTATTTTTTAGCTGGGAACGGGAGCCGGGAACCGGGGAGCTGTTTTTT CASSLFFSWEREPGTGELFF
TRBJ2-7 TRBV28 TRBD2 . TGTGCCAGCACGACTAGCGGGAGGGTCGGCCGATACGAGCAGTACTTC CASTTSGRVGRYEQYF
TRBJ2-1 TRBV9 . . TGTGCCAGCAGCGTAGGGGGGCTAGCCGCCTGGGAGCAGTTCTTC CASSVGGLAAWEQFF
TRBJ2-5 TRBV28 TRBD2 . TGTGCCAGCGCCAACCCAGCTAGCGGGAAGGGATACCGAGAGACCCAGTACTTC CASANPASGKGYRETQYF
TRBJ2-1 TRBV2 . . TGTGCCAGCAGTGAACAGACAGATGAGCAGTTCTTC CASSEQTDEQFF
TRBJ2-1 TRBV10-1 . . TGCGCCAGCAGTGAACTGCGCACCCTCTCCTACAATGAGCAGTTCTTC CASSELRTLSYNEQFF
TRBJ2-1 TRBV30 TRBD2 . TGTGCCTGGAGGGGACTAAACAATGAGCAGTTCTTC CAWRGLNNEQFF
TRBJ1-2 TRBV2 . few TGTGCCAGCAGTGGGGCAGAACTCTATGGCTACACCTTC CASSGAELYGYTF
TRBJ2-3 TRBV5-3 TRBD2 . TGTGCCAGATACCTTCTAGCGGGACGCACAGATACGCAGTATTTT CARYLLAGRTDTQYF
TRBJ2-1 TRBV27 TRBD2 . TGTGCCAGCAGTTTAAACGCGGCTAGCGGAGTAGATGAGCAGTTCTTC CASSLNAASGVDEQFF
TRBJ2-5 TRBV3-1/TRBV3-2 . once TGTGCCAGCAGCCAATCGGGGGGCAGGAGGGAGACCCAGTACTTC CASSQSGGRRETQYF
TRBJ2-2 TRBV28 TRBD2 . TGTGCCAGCAGTGGGGGGACTATCGGGACCGGGGAGCTGTTTTTT CASSGGTIGTGELFF
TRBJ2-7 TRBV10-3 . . TGTGCCATCAGTGTGAGTAATAGGCAGTACTTC CAISVSNRQYF
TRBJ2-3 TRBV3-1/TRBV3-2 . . TGTGCCAGCAGCACGCGGGACAGCGAAGGGGCAGGGAGCACAGATACGCAGTATTTT CASSTRDSEGAGSTDTQYF
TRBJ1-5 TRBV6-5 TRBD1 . TGTGCCAGCAGACGAACAGGGGGGGCAAATCAGCCCCAGCATTTT CASRRTGGANQPQHF
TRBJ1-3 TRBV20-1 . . TGCAGTGCTCTCTGGGAGCCTAAATATTTT CSALWEPKYF
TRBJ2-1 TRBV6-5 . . TGTGCCAGCAGTTCCGGACTATACTTCAATGAGCAGTTCTTC CASSSGLYFNEQFF
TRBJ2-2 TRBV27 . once TGTGCCAGCAGTCCCCTTAAGAACACCGGGGAGCTGTTTTTT CASSPLKNTGELFF